This T cell receptor (beta chain) originates from a study of beta chain features in type 1 diabetes. Expressed TCRB transcripts were sequenced after all isolated RNA was converted to cDNA. The average read count of naive, central memory and regulatory T cell samples was 3 million to 4 million. Using immunoSEQ multiplex PCR, the repertoire was profiled, and TCRdb retains in-frame clones only, with some absent. The repertoire holds about 320,000 clones, with 12% to 15% as singletons. This CDR3 is built from 14 residues. The germline V gene encodes CDR1 SGDLS and CDR2 YYNGEE. V was shortened by 0 bases and J by 6 bases, with 10 bases between the two germline ends.

The sequence was collected from a man under 40 in good health. Specimen: central memory CD4+ T cells from blood. The rearrangement joins TRBV9 to TRBJ2-1; the D is unclear. The CDR3 nucleotides are TGTGCCAGCAGCGTAGCAACGGCTTTCAATGAGCAGTTCTTC. Residues: CASSVATAFNEQFF.